Given below is one T cell receptor beta chain in context. As yet, its antigen is unknown. This specimen comes from a study of T cells in Graves' hyperthyroidism and ophthalmopathy. Amplified TCR beta CDR3 regions came from RNA transcripts. With the HTBI primer set, the TCR CDR3 went through a first round of RT-PCR. TCRdb used MiXCR to reprocess the multiplex PCR reads, holding one entry per CDR3 protein. The sample lists 250,000 to 300,000 distinct CDR3 sequences, about an eighth occurring once. Whole-study findings and limits: Ophthalmopathy was distinguished from stable hyperthyroidism by 13 V-J signatures.

With 10 bases removed from V and 7 bases from J, the gap between germline ends came to 19 bases. The CDR3 runs to 14 residues. Germline assignment: CDR1 MNHNS and CDR2 SASEGT. The receptor comes from a woman aged 25-40 years with Graves' hyperthyroidism that later progressed to Graves' ophthalmopathy. Sequencing used blood. The chain employs TRBV6-1 and TRBJ2-2, with D unclear. CDR3 in amino acids: CATLSGFKGGELFF. The CDR3 DNA sequence: TGTGCCACCCTATCCGGGTTTAAAGGCGGGGAGCTGTTTTTT.